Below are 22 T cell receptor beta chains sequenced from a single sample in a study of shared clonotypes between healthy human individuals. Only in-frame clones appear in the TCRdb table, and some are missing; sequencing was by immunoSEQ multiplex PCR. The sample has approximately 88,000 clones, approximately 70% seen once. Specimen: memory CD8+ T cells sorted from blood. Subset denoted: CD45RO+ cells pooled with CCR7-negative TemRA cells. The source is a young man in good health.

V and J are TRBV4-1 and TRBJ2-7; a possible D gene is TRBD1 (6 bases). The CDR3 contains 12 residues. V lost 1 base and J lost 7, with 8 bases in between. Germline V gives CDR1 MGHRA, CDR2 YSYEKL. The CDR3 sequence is CASSQAGTEQYF. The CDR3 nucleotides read TGCGCCAGCAGCCAAGCCGGGACAGAGCAGTACTTC.

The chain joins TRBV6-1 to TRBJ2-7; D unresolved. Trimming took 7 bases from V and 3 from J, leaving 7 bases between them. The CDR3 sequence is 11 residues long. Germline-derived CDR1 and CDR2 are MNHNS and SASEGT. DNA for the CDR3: TGTGCCAGCACAGAGATCTACGAGCAGTACTTC. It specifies CASTEIYEQYF.

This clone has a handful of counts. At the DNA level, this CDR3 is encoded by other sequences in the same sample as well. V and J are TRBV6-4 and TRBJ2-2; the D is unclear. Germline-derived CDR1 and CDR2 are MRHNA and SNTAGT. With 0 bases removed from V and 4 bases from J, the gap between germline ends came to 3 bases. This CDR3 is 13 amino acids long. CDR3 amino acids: CASSDSSTGELFF. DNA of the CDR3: TGTGCCAGCAGTGACTCTAGCACCGGGGAGCTGTTTTTT.

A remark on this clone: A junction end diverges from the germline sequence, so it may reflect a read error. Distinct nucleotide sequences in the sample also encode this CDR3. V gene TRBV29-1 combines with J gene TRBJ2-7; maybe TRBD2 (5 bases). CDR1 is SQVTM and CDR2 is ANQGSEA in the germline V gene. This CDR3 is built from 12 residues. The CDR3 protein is CSARSESYEQYF. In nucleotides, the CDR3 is TGTAGCGCCAGGAGCGAATCCTACGAGCAGTACTTC.

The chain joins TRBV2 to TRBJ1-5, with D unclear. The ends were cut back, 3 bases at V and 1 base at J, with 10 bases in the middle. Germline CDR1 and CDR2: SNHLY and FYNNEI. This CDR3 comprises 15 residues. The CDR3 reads CASSDGTASNQPQHF. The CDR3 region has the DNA TGTGCCAGCAGTGACGGAACAGCCAGCAATCAGCCCCAGCATTTT.

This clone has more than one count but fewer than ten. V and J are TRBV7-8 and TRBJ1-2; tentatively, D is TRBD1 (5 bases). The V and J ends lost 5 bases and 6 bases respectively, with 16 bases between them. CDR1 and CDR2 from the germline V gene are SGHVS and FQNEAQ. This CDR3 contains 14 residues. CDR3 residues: CASSPVGGEDGYTF. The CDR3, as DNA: TGTGCCAGCAGCCCCGTGGGGGGTGAGGATGGCTACACCTTC.

DNA for the CDR3: TGCAGCGTTGAACGGGCGGAAAGACCGTACAATGAGCAGTTCTTC. Translating gives CSVERAERPYNEQFF. The chain carries TRBV29-1 and TRBJ2-1; unclear D gene. Germline CDR1 and CDR2: SQVTM and ANQGSEA. V lost 2 bases and J lost 4, with 15 bases in between. CDR3 length equals 15 residues.

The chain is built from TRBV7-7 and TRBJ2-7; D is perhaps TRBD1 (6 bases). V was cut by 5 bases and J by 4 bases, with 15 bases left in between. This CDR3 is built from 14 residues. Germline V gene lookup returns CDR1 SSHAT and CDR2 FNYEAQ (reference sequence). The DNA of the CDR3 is TGTGCCAGCAGCCCCCAGGGGAGTCCTTACGAGCAGTACTTC. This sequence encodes CASSPQGSPYEQYF.

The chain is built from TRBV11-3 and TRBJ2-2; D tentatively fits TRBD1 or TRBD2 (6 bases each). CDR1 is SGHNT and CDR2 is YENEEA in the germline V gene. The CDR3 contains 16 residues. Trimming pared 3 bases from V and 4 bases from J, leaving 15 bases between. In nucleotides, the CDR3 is TGTGCCAGCAGCTTGGGGGGCCTCCGGGGCACCGGGGAGCTGTTTTTT. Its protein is CASSLGGLRGTGELFF.

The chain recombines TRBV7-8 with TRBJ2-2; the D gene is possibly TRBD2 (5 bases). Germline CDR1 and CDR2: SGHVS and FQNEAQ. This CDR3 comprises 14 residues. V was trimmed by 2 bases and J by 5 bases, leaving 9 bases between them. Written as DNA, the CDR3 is TGTGCCAGCAGCTTAATCCGGGGAACCGGGGAGCTGTTTTTT. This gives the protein CASSLIRGTGELFF.

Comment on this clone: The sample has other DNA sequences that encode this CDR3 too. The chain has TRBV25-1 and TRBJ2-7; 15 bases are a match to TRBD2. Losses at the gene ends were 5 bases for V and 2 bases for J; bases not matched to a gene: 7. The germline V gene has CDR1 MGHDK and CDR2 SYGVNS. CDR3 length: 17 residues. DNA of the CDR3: TGTGCCAGCAGTACCTCGGGACTAGCGGGAGGCCCCTACGAGCAGTACTTC. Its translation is CASSTSGLAGGPYEQYF.

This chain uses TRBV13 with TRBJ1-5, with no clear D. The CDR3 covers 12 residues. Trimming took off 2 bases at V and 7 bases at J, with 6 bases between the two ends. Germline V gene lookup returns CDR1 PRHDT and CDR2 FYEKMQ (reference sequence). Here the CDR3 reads CASSLSGQPQHF. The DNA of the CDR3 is TGTGCCAGCAGCTTATCGGGACAGCCCCAGCATTTT.

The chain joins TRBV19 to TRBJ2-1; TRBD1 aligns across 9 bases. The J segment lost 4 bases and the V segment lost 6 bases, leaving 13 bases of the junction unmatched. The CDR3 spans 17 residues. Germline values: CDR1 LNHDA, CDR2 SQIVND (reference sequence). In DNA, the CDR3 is TGTGCCAGTAGCCCACAGGGGGCCCCTATCTCATACAATGAGCAGTTCTTC. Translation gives CASSPQGAPISYNEQFF.

The CDR3 loop reads CASSQLGGDPQETQYF. The CDR3, as DNA: TGTGCCAGCAGCCAACTAGGGGGAGACCCCCAAGAGACCCAGTACTTC. The chain couples TRBV25-1 to TRBJ2-5; possibly TRBD1 for D (6 bases). CDR3 size: 16 residues. From germline, CDR1 is MGHDK and CDR2 SYGVNS. The germline V and J ends were trimmed by 6 bases and 1 base, with 18 bases remaining between them.

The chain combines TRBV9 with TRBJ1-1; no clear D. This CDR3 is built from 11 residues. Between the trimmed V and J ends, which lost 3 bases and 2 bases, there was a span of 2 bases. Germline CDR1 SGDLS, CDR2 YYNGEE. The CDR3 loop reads CASSANTEAFF. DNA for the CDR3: TGTGCCAGCAGCGCCAACACTGAAGCTTTCTTT.

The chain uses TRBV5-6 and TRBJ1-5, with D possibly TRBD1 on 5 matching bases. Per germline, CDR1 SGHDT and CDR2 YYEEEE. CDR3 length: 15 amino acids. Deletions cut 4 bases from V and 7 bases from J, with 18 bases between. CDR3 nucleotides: TGTGCCAGCAGCCCTGGACGGCCTGGGGGACAGCCCCAGCATTTT. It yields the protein CASSPGRPGGQPQHF.

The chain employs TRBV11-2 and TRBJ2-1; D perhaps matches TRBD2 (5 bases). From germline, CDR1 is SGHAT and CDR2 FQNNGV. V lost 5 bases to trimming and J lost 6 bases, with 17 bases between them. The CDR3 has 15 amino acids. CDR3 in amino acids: CASSLSTSLGNEQFF. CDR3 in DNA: TGTGCCAGCAGCCTAAGCACTAGTCTGGGCAATGAGCAGTTCTTC.

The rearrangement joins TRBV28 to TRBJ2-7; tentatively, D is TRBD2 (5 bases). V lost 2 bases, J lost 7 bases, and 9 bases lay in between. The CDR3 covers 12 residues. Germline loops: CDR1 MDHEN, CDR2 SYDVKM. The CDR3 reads CASSLVSGEQYF. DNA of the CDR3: TGTGCCAGCAGTTTAGTTTCGGGGGAGCAGTACTTC.

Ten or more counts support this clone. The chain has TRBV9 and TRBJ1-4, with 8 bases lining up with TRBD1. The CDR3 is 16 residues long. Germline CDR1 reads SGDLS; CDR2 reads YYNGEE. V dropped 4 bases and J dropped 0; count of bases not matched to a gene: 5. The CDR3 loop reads CASSSGQVATNEKLFF. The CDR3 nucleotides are TGTGCCAGCAGCTCGGGACAGGTTGCAACTAATGAAAAACTGTTTTTT.

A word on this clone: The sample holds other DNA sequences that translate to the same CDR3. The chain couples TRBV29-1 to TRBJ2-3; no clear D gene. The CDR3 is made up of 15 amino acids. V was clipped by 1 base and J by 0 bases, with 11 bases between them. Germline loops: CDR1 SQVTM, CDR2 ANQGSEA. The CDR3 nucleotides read TGCAGCGTTGAAGTCCTCGGAACTAGCACAGATACGCAGTATTTT. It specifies CSVEVLGTSTDTQYF.

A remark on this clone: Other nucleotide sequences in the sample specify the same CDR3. DNA for the CDR3: TGTGCCAGTAGTCCAAGCGGGAGCTCTTACAATGAGCAGTTCTTC. It is translated as CASSPSGSSYNEQFF. This chain uses TRBV19 with TRBJ2-1; 8 bases align to TRBD2. V dropped 5 bases and J dropped 4; count of bases not matched to a gene: 7. The CDR3 consists of 15 residues. Germline CDR1 LNHDA, CDR2 SQIVND (reference sequence).

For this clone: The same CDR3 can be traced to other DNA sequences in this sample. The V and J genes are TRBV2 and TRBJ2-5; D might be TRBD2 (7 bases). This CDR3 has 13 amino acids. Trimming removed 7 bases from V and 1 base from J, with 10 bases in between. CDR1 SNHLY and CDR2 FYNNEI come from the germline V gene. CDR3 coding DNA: TGTGCCAGCAAGGGGGGGAGCCAAGAGACCCAGTACTTC. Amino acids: CASKGGSQETQYF.